The rows below give T cell receptor beta chains drawn from one sample of a study of CD8+ T cells in alopecia areata. The data were produced by immunoSEQ multiplex PCR, yet TCRdb's version contains in-frame clones alone and is incomplete. The table includes 150,000 to 200,000 clones, roughly 60% detected once. The sample here was CD4+ T cells sorted from blood, taken around week 47, from a patient treated with tofacitinib. These receptors all stem from a human donor with alopecia areata. Both conserved end residues are trimmed from each CDR3. The D gene is left open where the match is weak. Clone size is shown for a subset of rows, as once, few, many or a class of expanded clone.

TRBJ2-6 TRBV5-5 - TRBD2 ASNPPGLAGGANVLT
TRBJ1-1 TRBV7-2 - - ASSSIPGAEAF
TRBJ2-1 TRBV6-5 - - ASTKSGDGHNEQF
TRBJ2-5 TRBV29-1 - - SVETWGTQY
TRBJ1-6 TRBV15 - TRBD1 ATSRGGAGQGISNSPLH
TRBJ1-6 TRBV11-2 - - ASSPGQSVNSPLH
TRBJ2-5 TRBV7-2 - - ASSLSNREGGTQY
TRBJ2-5 TRBV25-1 - - ASRVPARGGETQY
TRBJ1-6 TRBV27 once - ASSLMDNSPLH
TRBJ1-1 TRBV5-1 once TRBD1 ASRGGTASTVGEAF
TRBJ1-2 TRBV30 - - AWSPTDYGYT
TRBJ1-1 TRBV29-1 once - SVERKGDTEAF
TRBJ1-1 TRBV11-1 many - ASSLSTGAEAF
TRBJ2-4 TRBV27 - TRBD2 ASTPGGSKNIQY
TRBJ1-4 TRBV15 - TRBD1 ATSTQSRQGSKKLF
TRBJ1-2 TRBV7-2 - - ASSLARANYGYT
TRBJ2-1 TRBV18 - - ASSVNDANEQF
TRBJ2-3 TRBV7-9 - - ASSSPGPDTQY
TRBJ1-2 TRBV19 - - ASSTTVAGYT
TRBJ2-7 TRBV9 - - ASSVDLGRSYEQY
TRBJ2-7 TRBV29-1 - - SVVSGSYEQY
TRBJ2-5 TRBV7-2 - - ASSLQGGKETQY
TRBJ1-3 TRBV27 - - ASSPWPGGNTIY